The clone carrying this TCR beta chain turned up a few times. Antigen: not known. The data originate from a study of T cell repertoires in cytomegalovirus infection. About the research overall: TCR beta signatures that were public indicated CMV infection and matching HLA type.

TCRdb used MiXCR to reprocess the reads, holding one entry per CDR3 protein. Among some 500,000 distinct CDR3 sequences listed, more than 30% were seen once. The ends lost 9 bases at V and 0 bases at J; junction bases unmatched: 24. The CDR3 runs to 21 residues. Germline CDR1 LNHDA, CDR2 SQIVND (reference sequence). The specimen was cultured PBMCs, collected from culture after CMV antigen stimulation. The chain links TRBV19 to TRBJ2-1, with 9 nucleotides matching TRBD2. The sequence came from a human donor in good health (CMV status not recorded). Some clones in this sample may be carry-over from other donors' samples. CDR3 amino acids: CASTQTLPDSGSASSYNEQFF. The CDR3 DNA reads TGTGCCAGCACACAAACTCTCCCGGATAGCGGGAGTGCTAGCTCCTACAATGAGCAGTTCTTC.